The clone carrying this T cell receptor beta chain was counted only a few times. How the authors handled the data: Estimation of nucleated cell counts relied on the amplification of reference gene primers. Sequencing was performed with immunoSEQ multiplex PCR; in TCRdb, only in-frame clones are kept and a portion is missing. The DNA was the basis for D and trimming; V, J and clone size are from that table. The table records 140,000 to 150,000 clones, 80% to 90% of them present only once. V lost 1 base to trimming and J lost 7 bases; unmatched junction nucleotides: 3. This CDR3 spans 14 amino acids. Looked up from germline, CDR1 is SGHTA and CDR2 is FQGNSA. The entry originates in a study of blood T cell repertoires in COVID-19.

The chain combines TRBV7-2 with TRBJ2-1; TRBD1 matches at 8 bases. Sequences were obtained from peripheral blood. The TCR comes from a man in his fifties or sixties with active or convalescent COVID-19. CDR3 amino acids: CASSLGDRLNEQFF. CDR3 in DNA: TGTGCCAGCAGCTTAGGGGACAGGCTTAATGAGCAGTTCTTC.